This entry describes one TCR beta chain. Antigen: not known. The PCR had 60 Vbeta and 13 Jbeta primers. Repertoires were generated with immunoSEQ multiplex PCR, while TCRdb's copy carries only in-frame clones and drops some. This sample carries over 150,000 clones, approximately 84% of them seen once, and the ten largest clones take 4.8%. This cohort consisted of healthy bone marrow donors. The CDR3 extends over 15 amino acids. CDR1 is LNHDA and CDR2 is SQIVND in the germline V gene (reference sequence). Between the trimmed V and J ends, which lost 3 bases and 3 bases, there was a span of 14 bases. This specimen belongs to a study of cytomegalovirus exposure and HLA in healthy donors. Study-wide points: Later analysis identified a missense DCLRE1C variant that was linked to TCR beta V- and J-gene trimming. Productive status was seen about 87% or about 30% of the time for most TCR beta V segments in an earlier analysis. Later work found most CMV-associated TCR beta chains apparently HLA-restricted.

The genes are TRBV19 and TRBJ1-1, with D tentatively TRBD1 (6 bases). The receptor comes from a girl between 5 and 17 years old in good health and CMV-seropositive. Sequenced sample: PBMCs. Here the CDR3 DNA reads TGTGCCAGTAGTATTAGGACAGCCCCCGACACTGAAGCTTTCTTT. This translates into CASSIRTAPDTEAFF.